The 19 T cell receptor beta chains presented below share a single source sample, sequenced in a study of memory CD4+ T cells and cytomegalovirus serostatus. The sort gate was single viable CD3+CD4+CD8-CD45RO+ cells for memory CD4+ T cells. Libraries were prepared by immunoSEQ multiplex PCR; TCRdb keeps only in-frame clonotypes and omits some of them. Of approximately 41,000 clones in the sample, around 78% are singletons; the top ten hold roughly 6.7%. Sequencing used memory CD4+ T cells from blood. The receptors were sampled from an adult in good health and CMV-seronegative.

The rearrangement joins TRBV21-1 to TRBJ2-2. TRBV21-1 is a documented pseudogene. CDR3 size: 17 residues. The CDR3 sequence is CASIPDPRGGNTGELFF. DNA for the CDR3: TGTGCCAGCATCCCGGACCCCAGGGGGGGAAACACCGGGGAGCTGTTTTTT.

The chain is built from TRBV19 and TRBJ1-1; no reliable D call. This CDR3 contains 13 residues. Trimming took 1 base from V and 3 from J, leaving 6 bases between them. CDR1 is LNHDA and CDR2 is SQIVND in the germline V gene (reference sequence). CDR3 region: CASSIVVDTEAFF. CDR3 nucleotides: TGTGCCAGTAGTATAGTAGTGGACACTGAAGCTTTCTTT.

The J gene is TRBJ2-7, the V gene TRBV7-2, with 14 positions matching TRBD2. The CDR3 runs 18 residues. Trimming cost V 3 bases and J 1 base; bases outside gene matches: 8. Germline-derived CDR1 and CDR2 are SGHTA and FQGNSA. The CDR3 nucleotides are TGTGCCAGCAGCTTGGGACTAGCGGGAGCCCAAATTTCCTACGAGCAGTACTTC. Translating gives CASSLGLAGAQISYEQYF.

This chain links TRBV5-1 with TRBJ1-2; D is ambiguous. This CDR3 comprises 14 residues. With 0 bases removed from V and 8 bases from J, the gap between germline ends came to 14 bases. Germline V gene lookup returns CDR1 SGHRS and CDR2 YFSETQ. The CDR3 protein is CASSLVSGEGGYTF. In DNA form, the CDR3 reads TGCGCCAGCAGCTTGGTTTCCGGGGAAGGGGGCTACACCTTC.

J is TRBJ1-2 and V is TRBV29-1; perhaps TRBD1 as D (5 bases). The germline V gene has CDR1 SQVTM and CDR2 ANQGSEA. V gave up 2 bases and J gave up 4 bases, with 11 bases separating them. The length of the CDR3 is 13 residues. CDR3 region: CSVERQGGYGYTF. The CDR3 nucleotides read TGCAGCGTTGAAAGGCAGGGAGGCTATGGCTACACCTTC.

DNA of the CDR3: TGTGCCAGCAGTTCCTCCCTAAAGGCGGGCCGGATGTTCTTC. It yields the protein CASSSSLKAGRMFF. V is TRBV7-9 and J is TRBJ2-1, with D perhaps TRBD2 (5 bases). Per the germline V gene, CDR1 is SEHNR and CDR2 is FQNEAQ (reference sequence). The V gene lost 6 bases and the J gene lost 15 bases, with 24 bases spanning the gap. There are 14 residues in the CDR3.

The chain uses TRBV5-4 and TRBJ2-3; D unresolved. V lost 6 bases, J lost 1 base, and 12 bases lay in between. CDR1 is SGHNT and CDR2 is YYREEE in the germline V gene (reference sequence). The CDR3 loop spans 14 amino acids. This chain's CDR3 is CASTSIWGTDTQYF. CDR3 sequence (DNA): TGTGCCAGCACATCCATATGGGGCACAGATACGCAGTATTTT. The whole variable domain, remainder taken from reference TRBV5-4 and TRBJ2-3, is ETGVTQSPTHLIKTRGQQVTLRCSSQSGHNTVSWYQQALGQGPQFIFQYYREEENGRGNFPPRFSGLQFPNYSSELNVNALELDDSALYLCASTSIWGTDTQYFGPGTRLTVL.

The count of this clone is one. This chain uses TRBV28 with TRBJ1-2, with 7 positions matching TRBD1. Germline V CDR1 and CDR2: MDHEN, SYDVKM. The length of the CDR3 is 15 residues. The V and J ends lost 5 bases and 4 bases, in that order; junction bases with no gene match: 10. The CDR3 coding sequence is TGTGCCAGCAGTCCGACAGGGTTTCTTAGCTATGGCTACACCTTC. As protein: CASSPTGFLSYGYTF.

The chain links TRBV9 to TRBJ2-7, with D maybe TRBD2 (6 bases). Germline V CDR1 and CDR2: SGDLS, YYNGEE. The V end was cut by 0 bases, the J end by 3 bases, with 13 bases between. This CDR3 contains 15 residues. The CDR3 bases are TGTGCCAGCAGCGTAGATCCGCTGGGAGGCTACGAGCAGTACTTC. Translating it yields CASSVDPLGGYEQYF.

The V gene is TRBV7-8, the J gene TRBJ1-5, with D maybe TRBD1 (5 bases). V lost 1 base and J 2 bases, leaving 9 bases between the germline ends. Germline values: CDR1 SGHVS, CDR2 FQNEAQ. This CDR3 has 15 residues. The CDR3 region is CASSLGRGGNQPQHF. The CDR3 region has the DNA TGTGCCAGCAGCTTAGGTAGGGGAGGCAATCAGCCCCAGCATTTT.

This chain links TRBV6-5 with TRBJ1-2; a possible D gene is TRBD1 (5 bases). Trimming removed 0 bases from V and 6 bases from J, with 14 bases in between. The length of the CDR3 is 15 residues. Germline V gives CDR1 MNHEY, CDR2 SVGAGI. The CDR3 protein is CASSYSGDFDNGYTF. For the CDR3, the DNA is TGTGCCAGCAGTTACTCGGGGGACTTTGACAATGGCTACACCTTC.

This clone has more than one count but fewer than ten. The gene calls are TRBV28 and TRBJ2-5; 7 positions agree with TRBD1. The CDR3 has 16 residues. V was clipped by 8 bases and J by 5 bases; unmatched bases: 17. Per the germline V gene, CDR1 is MDHEN and CDR2 is SYDVKM. CDR3 in amino acids: CASRVVRGGAGETQYF. Here the CDR3 DNA reads TGTGCCAGCCGTGTGGTCAGAGGGGGCGCGGGCGAGACCCAGTACTTC.

The V gene is TRBV28, the J gene TRBJ1-2; D gene unclear. Germline CDR1 is MDHEN and CDR2 is SYDVKM. Trimming shortened V by 4 bases and J by 0 bases, and 12 bases separated the two germline ends. CDR3 size: 15 residues. This CDR3 reads CASSYGSAPNYGYTF. CDR3 nucleotides: TGTGCCAGCAGTTACGGGTCGGCACCTAACTATGGCTACACCTTC.

This sequence joins TRBV5-1 and TRBJ2-1; 7 positions match TRBD1. V shed 5 bases, J shed 5 bases, and the junction held 7 bases outside the gene matches. Germline values: CDR1 SGHRS, CDR2 YFSETQ. This CDR3 contains 14 residues. DNA of the CDR3: TGCGCCAGCAGGGGACAGAGCATGAACAATGAGCAGTTCTTC. This encodes CASRGQSMNNEQFF.

V gene TRBV7-2 combines with J gene TRBJ2-1, with 12 bases matching TRBD2. V lost 6 bases, J lost 5 bases, and 2 bases stayed unmatched. This CDR3 has 14 amino acids. CDR1 SGHTA and CDR2 FQGNSA come from the germline V gene. This CDR3 reads CASRLAGGNNEQFF. The CDR3 DNA follows: TGTGCCAGCAGACTAGCGGGAGGAAACAATGAGCAGTTCTTC.

The chain is built from TRBV7-2 and TRBJ2-5; a possible D gene is TRBD2 (5 bases). Trimming stripped 1 base from V and 4 bases from J, with 10 bases between. This CDR3 is 14 amino acids long. Germline V gives CDR1 SGHTA, CDR2 FQGNSA. CDR3 amino acids: CASSLGSGIETQYF. The CDR3 bases are TGTGCCAGCAGCTTAGGATCGGGAATAGAGACCCAGTACTTC.

CDR3 sequence (DNA): TGTGCCAGCAGCCCCAAACGTGAGGGGCGGATTCAGCCCCAGCATTTT. Amino acid sequence: CASSPKREGRIQPQHF. The chain uses TRBV4-2 and TRBJ1-5; perhaps TRBD1 as D (5 bases). In germline, CDR1 is LGHNA, CDR2 YNFKEQ. Trimming removed 4 bases from V and 6 bases from J, with 19 bases in between. CDR3 length equals 16 residues.

This clone has only a few counts. DNA of the CDR3: TGTGCCAGCAGTAGATCGAGCCTACAAGAGACCCAGTACTTC. This codes for CASSRSSLQETQYF. This chain connects TRBV2 to TRBJ2-5; no firm D call. The CDR3 loop spans 14 amino acids. Germline CDR1 reads SNHLY; CDR2 reads FYNNEI. V was trimmed by 5 bases and J by 2 bases, leaving 12 bases between them.

The V and J genes are TRBV5-1 and TRBJ2-5; D gene ambiguous. Trimming stripped 7 bases from V and 2 bases from J, with 15 bases between. The CDR3 runs 14 residues. Germline CDR1 is SGHRS and CDR2 is YFSETQ. Here the CDR3 DNA reads TGCGCCAGCGTTCCGGGTTCCACACAAGAGACCCAGTACTTC. This translates into CASVPGSTQETQYF. Filled out from reference TRBV5-1 and TRBJ2-5, the complete variable domain reads KAGVTQTPRYLIKTRGQQVTLSCSPISGHRSVSWYQQTPGQGLQFLFEYFSETQRNKGNFPGRFSGRQFSNSRSEMNVSTLELGDSALYLCASVPGSTQETQYFGPGTRLLVL.